This T cell receptor beta chain was identified during a study of beta chain features in type 1 diabetes. Study-wide results and limits: PCR might preferentially amplify shorter templates, equally in patients and controls. Among type 1 diabetes patients, VDJ junctions had fewer insertions and more deletions.

Germline V gene data show CDR1 as SGHTA and CDR2 as FQGTGA. CDR3 length: 14 residues. V dropped 5 bases and J dropped 7; count of bases not matched to a gene: 9. Worth noting for this clone: The target antigen is unknown.

The sequenced template was cDNA made from the entire isolated RNA. Sequencing used immunoSEQ multiplex PCR; TCRdb keeps in-frame clones, though not all of them. The sample has about 450,000 clones, 9.5% to 12% seen once. The receptor was isolated from a woman under 30 in good health. The chain links TRBV7-3 to TRBJ1-2; the match to TRBD1 covers 8 bases. Material: naive CD4+ T cells from blood. The CDR3 DNA follows: TGTGCCAGCAGCCCACAAGGGACAGGCGCTGGCTACACCTTC. Its protein is CASSPQGTGAGYTF.